The clone carrying this T cell receptor beta chain turned up a few times. Its antigen is not identified. From germline, CDR1 is KGHSH and CDR2 LQKENI. The CDR3 covers 16 residues. Unmatched junction bases numbered 8, after V lost 1 base and J lost 3 bases. This sample was included in a study of cytomegalovirus exposure and HLA in healthy donors. Study-wide results and caveats: Rarity characterized most TCR sequences, yet some public TCRs appeared in many donors. In most subjects, TCR beta sequences reportedly gave accurate predictions of HLA-A and HLA-B alleles.

This PCR relied on a set of 60 Vbeta primers and 13 Jbeta primers. Only in-frame clones appear in the TCRdb table, and some are missing; sequencing was by immunoSEQ multiplex PCR. The table includes roughly 180,000 clones, almost 85% detected once. This clonotype was sampled from a man younger than 40 in good health and CMV-seronegative. The material sequenced was PBMCs. This chain joins TRBV18 and TRBJ2-7, with 8 positions matching TRBD2. CDR3 sequence: CASSPLVSGDGYEQYF. The CDR3 DNA sequence: TGTGCCAGCTCACCACTCGTTAGCGGGGACGGCTACGAGCAGTACTTC.